What follows are 21 T cell receptor beta chains derived from one specimen sequenced in a study of T cell repertoires in cytomegalovirus infection (dated by TCRdb to about 2019). The run used an Illumina HiSeq 1500. Through fastp at Q25 and MiXCR, TCRdb rebuilt clones from the public reads, retaining in-frame beta chains. All rows with the same CDR3 protein become a single entry with the most common DNA and genes. Here the sample has roughly 300,000 distinct CDR3 sequences; about 25% occur a single time. The top ten constitute approximately 15% of the sample. Sequencing was performed on PBMCs. The source of these receptors is a human donor in good health (CMV status not recorded). Some clones in this sample may be carry-over from other donors' samples.

This clonotype was seen many times. This CDR3 is CASSPLVGADQPQHF. The CDR3 bases are TGTGCCAGCAGCCCCTTGGTTGGGGCCGATCAGCCCCAGCATTTT. V gene TRBV7-2 combines with J gene TRBJ1-5; a possible D gene is TRBD1 (5 bases). Trimming stripped 5 bases from V and 5 bases from J, with 16 bases between. The CDR3 is 15 residues long. Germline CDR1 SGHTA, CDR2 FQGNSA.

The chain couples TRBV5-1 to TRBJ2-3; no reliable D call. The CDR3 is 15 amino acids. Germline V CDR1 and CDR2: SGHRS, YFSETQ. V was clipped by 2 bases and J by 1 base, with 11 bases between them. The CDR3 is CASSFETGGTDTQYF. CDR3 sequence (DNA): TGCGCCAGCAGCTTTGAAACTGGGGGCACAGATACGCAGTATTTT.

This clonotype showed up many times. The chain employs TRBV6-2 or TRBV6-3 and TRBJ2-4; 11 bases match TRBD1. Germline assignment: CDR1 MNHEY and CDR2 SVGEGT. The CDR3 is 12 amino acids. V shed 4 bases and J 14 bases; nucleotides not matched to a gene: 4. The CDR3, as DNA: TGTGCCAGCAGTTCGGACAGGGGGCAGGAGTACTTC. This codes for CASSSDRGQEYF.

This clonotype showed up just a few times. This chain connects TRBV2 to TRBJ2-7; unclear D gene. The germline gives CDR1 SNHLY, CDR2 FYNNEI. The length of the CDR3 is 14 residues. The V gene lost 2 bases and the J gene lost 0 bases, with 8 bases spanning the gap. CDR3 loop: CASSERKSSYEQYF. The CDR3, as DNA: TGTGCCAGCAGTGAAAGGAAATCCTCCTACGAGCAGTACTTC.

The V and J genes are TRBV11-2 and TRBJ1-3; maybe TRBD1 (5 bases). This CDR3 spans 16 amino acids. Germline lookup yields CDR1 SGHAT and CDR2 FQNNGV. Trimming took 4 bases from V and 0 from J, leaving 13 bases between them. CDR3 region: CASSSRGGDSGNTIYF. Here the CDR3 DNA reads TGTGCCAGCAGCTCTCGCGGGGGTGACTCTGGAAACACCATATATTTT.

The chain combines TRBV29-1 with TRBJ2-1, with 11 bases that match TRBD2. The CDR3 contains 13 residues. Germline assignment: CDR1 SQVTM and CDR2 ANQGSEA. CDR3 protein: CSARLAGLREQFF. CDR3 bases: TGCAGTGCAAGACTAGCGGGATTGAGGGAGCAGTTCTTC.

This rearrangement joins TRBV14 to TRBJ2-3, with 7 bases aligning to TRBD2. Germline trimming cut 0 bases from V and 8 bases from J; bases unmatched to any gene: 8. The germline V gene has CDR1 SGHDN and CDR2 FVKESK. This CDR3 region has 15 residues. The CDR3 region has the DNA TGTGCCAGCAGCCAAGATCCGGCGGGAGTCGGTACGCAGTATTTT. Translation: CASSQDPAGVGTQYF.

This clonotype was counted only a few times. The V gene is TRBV19, the J gene TRBJ1-6; TRBD1 matches at 7 bases. The J segment lost 6 bases and the V segment lost 4 bases, leaving 6 bases of the junction unmatched. Looked up from germline, CDR1 is LNHDA and CDR2 is SQIVND (reference sequence). This CDR3 spans 15 amino acids. The CDR3 spells CASSRKTGVNSPLHF. In DNA, the CDR3 is TGTGCCAGTAGTAGGAAAACAGGGGTTAATTCACCCCTCCACTTT.

The chain uses TRBV20-1 and TRBJ2-7; 7 bases match TRBD2. CDR1 is DFQATT and CDR2 is SNEGSKA in the germline V gene (reference sequence). There are 15 residues in the CDR3. V lost 4 bases to trimming and J lost 4 bases; unmatched junction nucleotides: 13. The CDR3 sequence: CSANLQAGVQYEQYF. As DNA, the CDR3 is TGCAGTGCTAACCTTCAGGCGGGGGTTCAGTACGAGCAGTACTTC.

The chain joins TRBV5-1 to TRBJ2-1; weak D call: TRBD2 (5 bases). The CDR3 sequence is 14 residues long. Germline values: CDR1 SGHRS, CDR2 YFSETQ. V dropped 5 bases and J dropped 2 bases, with 11 bases sitting between them. CDR3 residues: CASRAEAAYNEQFF. The CDR3 DNA sequence: TGCGCCAGCAGAGCGGAGGCAGCCTACAATGAGCAGTTCTTC.

This clonotype appeared a few times. For the CDR3, the DNA is TGTGCCAGCAGTTTGGGACGGAACTCTGGGGCCAACGTCCTGACTTTC. This encodes CASSLGRNSGANVLTF. This chain joins TRBV12-3 or TRBV12-4 and TRBJ2-6; D may correspond to TRBD1 or TRBD2 (5 bases each). The CDR3 totals 16 residues. The V end was cut by 3 bases, the J end by 0 bases, with 9 bases between.

This clonotype was detected ten times or more. The rearrangement joins TRBV7-2 to TRBJ2-5, with a possible D match to TRBD1 (6 bases). V was pared by 8 bases and J by 4 bases, with 17 bases between. This CDR3 has 14 residues. Germline V CDR1 and CDR2: SGHTA, FQGNSA. The CDR3 protein is CASGPTRGRETQYF. The CDR3 DNA follows: TGTGCCAGCGGACCTACCAGGGGACGAGAGACCCAGTACTTC.

This chain uses TRBV12-3 or TRBV12-4 with TRBJ1-4; D is undetermined. CDR3 length equals 15 residues. The V end lost 5 bases, the J end lost 2 bases, and 12 bases lay between the germline ends. This CDR3 is CASSLAPLTNEKLFF. The CDR3 nucleotides read TGTGCCAGCAGTCTGGCGCCCCTCACTAATGAAAAACTGTTTTTT.

The rearrangement uses TRBV19 and TRBJ1-5, with TRBD1 matching 7 bases. The CDR3 is made up of 16 amino acids. The V segment lost 3 bases and the J segment 4 bases; nucleotides outside the gene matches: 9. Germline V gene lookup returns CDR1 LNHDA and CDR2 SQIVND (reference sequence). In DNA form, the CDR3 reads TGTGCCAGTAGTATGAGTAAGGGGGCGCTTAATCAGCCCCAGCATTTT. Translation: CASSMSKGALNQPQHF.

The rearrangement joins TRBV7-6 to TRBJ2-2; no reliable D call. The CDR3 has 13 amino acids. Deletions cut 3 bases from V and 5 bases from J, with 7 bases between. Germline values: CDR1 SGHVS, CDR2 FNYEAQ. The CDR3 sequence is CASSFRTTGELFF. The CDR3 DNA follows: TGTGCCAGCAGCTTTAGGACGACCGGGGAGCTGTTTTTT.

This clonotype was recorded a few times. The V and J genes are TRBV28 and TRBJ2-3, with D possibly matching TRBD1 (6 bases). V was shortened by 5 bases and J by 5 bases, with 17 bases between the two germline ends. Germline CDR1 reads MDHEN; CDR2 reads SYDVKM. CDR3 length: 15 residues. DNA for the CDR3: TGTGCCAGCAGTCTACAGGGCCCCGCGGGAGATACGCAGTATTTT. Its translation is CASSLQGPAGDTQYF.

This clonotype was seen repeatedly, ten times or more. V is TRBV11-3 and J is TRBJ2-1, with TRBD2 matching over 7 bases. Germline V lookup: CDR1 SGHNT, CDR2 YENEEA. V was clipped by 5 bases and J by 2 bases; unmatched bases: 9. CDR3 size: 16 residues. The CDR3 region has the DNA TGTGCCAGCAGCACCTTCAGAGCGGGGACCTACAATGAGCAGTTCTTC. Translation: CASSTFRAGTYNEQFF.

The chain links TRBV24-1 to TRBJ2-1; 11 bases agree with TRBD2. The J segment lost 7 bases and the V segment lost 3 bases, leaving 4 bases of the junction unmatched. From germline, CDR1 is KGHDR and CDR2 SFDVKD. CDR3 length: 15 amino acids. The CDR3 region has the DNA TGTGCCACCAGTGATCCGGGACTAGCGGTAAATGAGCAGTTCTTC. Its protein is CATSDPGLAVNEQFF.

Only a few counts were recorded for this clonotype. The chain recombines TRBV20-1 with TRBJ1-2; no firm D call. CDR3 length: 15 residues. V lost 6 bases, J lost 7 bases, and 24 bases lay in between. Germline V lookup: CDR1 DFQATT, CDR2 SNEGSKA (reference sequence). The CDR3 loop is CSALPGRTTHRGYTF. CDR3 bases: TGCAGTGCCCTACCCGGACGGACCACGCATCGTGGCTACACCTTC.

CDR3 nucleotides: TGCAGCGTTGAGGTGACAGGGGGATATGGCTACACCTTC. Its translation: CSVEVTGGYGYTF. This chain joins TRBV29-1 and TRBJ1-2; 9 bases agree with TRBD1. The CDR3 loop spans 13 amino acids. Germline trimming cut 3 bases from V and 5 bases from J; bases unmatched to any gene: 4. Per germline, CDR1 SQVTM and CDR2 ANQGSEA.

This clonotype came up a few times. The CDR3 coding sequence is TGTGCCAGCAGATCGACTCTCTCCTACGAGCAGTACTTC. Protein sequence: CASRSTLSYEQYF. This sequence joins TRBV6-5 and TRBJ2-7; no definite D call. The CDR3 sequence is 13 residues long. Trimming shortened V by 6 bases and J by 0 bases, and 9 bases separated the two germline ends. Per the germline V gene, CDR1 is MNHEY and CDR2 is SVGAGI.